A selection of T cell receptor beta chains follows, all from one sample in a study of blood T cells in healthy people across ages. One entry per CDR3 protein, called by TCRdb with MiXCR from the 5' RACE reads. The sample has roughly 1,000,000 distinct CDR3 sequences, roughly 24% seen once. These same data were also listed under a study on T cells of mothers and their children.

What was sequenced was blood. These receptors came from a girl aged 2 to 9 in good health. CDR3s include the opening cysteine and the closing phenylalanine or tryptophan. A D gene is named only where the DNA matches it firmly. A clone size is listed for some rows: how often the clone was seen (once, few, many), or a class if it is expanded.

clone size: few
V gene: TRBV7-8
D gene: -
J gene: TRBJ2-3
CDR3 protein: CASTPGSETTDTQYF
CDR3 DNA: TGTGCCAGCACCCCAGGGTCCGAAACCACAGATACGCAGTATTTT

clone size: few
V gene: TRBV11-3
D gene: TRBD2
J gene: TRBJ2-1
CDR3 protein: CASSLASGHEQFF
CDR3 DNA: TGTGCCAGCAGCTTGGCTAGCGGCCATGAGCAGTTCTTC

clone size: -
V gene: TRBV5-5
D gene: -
J gene: TRBJ2-7
CDR3 protein: CASSLVSVGANYEQYF
CDR3 DNA: TGTGCCAGCAGCTTGGTTAGCGTTGGGGCAAACTACGAGCAGTACTTC

clone size: -
V gene: TRBV6-2/TRBV6-3
D gene: -
J gene: TRBJ2-1
CDR3 protein: CASSSPGPGLIWEQFF
CDR3 DNA: TGTGCCAGCAGTTCTCCGGGCCCTGGATTAATTTGGGAGCAGTTCTTC

clone size: few
V gene: TRBV29-1
D gene: -
J gene: TRBJ2-4
CDR3 protein: CSVVGDALSKHIQYF
CDR3 DNA: TGCAGCGTCGTAGGGGACGCACTCTCCAAGCACATTCAGTACTTC

clone size: -
V gene: TRBV9
D gene: -
J gene: TRBJ2-5
CDR3 protein: CASTWALKKTQYF
CDR3 DNA: TGTGCCAGCACCTGGGCCCTGAAGAAGACCCAGTACTTC

clone size: -
V gene: TRBV29-1
D gene: -
J gene: TRBJ1-2
CDR3 protein: CSPEPQSAYGYTF
CDR3 DNA: TGCAGCCCGGAACCACAGAGCGCCTATGGCTACACCTTC

clone size: -
V gene: TRBV20-1
D gene: -
J gene: TRBJ2-2
CDR3 protein: CSARDLRQGNTGELFF
CDR3 DNA: TGCAGTGCTAGAGATCTTAGGCAGGGGAACACCGGGGAGCTGTTTTTT

clone size: few
V gene: TRBV6-5
D gene: TRBD1
J gene: TRBJ2-2
CDR3 protein: CASSGQGRRELFF
CDR3 DNA: TGTGCCAGCAGCGGACAGGGAAGAAGGGAGCTGTTTTTT

clone size: -
V gene: TRBV12-3/TRBV12-4
D gene: -
J gene: TRBJ1-5
CDR3 protein: CASSVSYSSNQPQHF
CDR3 DNA: TGTGCCAGCAGTGTCAGTTATAGTAGCAATCAGCCCCAGCATTTT

clone size: few
V gene: TRBV9
D gene: -
J gene: TRBJ1-1
CDR3 protein: CASSVGTAKAFF
CDR3 DNA: TGTGCCAGCAGCGTAGGGACGGCAAAAGCTTTCTTT

clone size: -
V gene: TRBV5-1
D gene: TRBD2
J gene: TRBJ2-3
CDR3 protein: CASRLPGTSGRAQYF
CDR3 DNA: TGCGCCAGCAGACTTCCCGGGACTAGCGGGAGAGCGCAGTATTTT

clone size: once
V gene: TRBV9
D gene: -
J gene: TRBJ1-1
CDR3 protein: CASSPGSRAAEAFF
CDR3 DNA: TGTGCCAGCAGCCCTGGGTCCCGGGCCGCTGAAGCTTTCTTT

clone size: -
V gene: TRBV20-1
D gene: TRBD2
J gene: TRBJ2-2
CDR3 protein: CSARGRELGTGELFF
CDR3 DNA: TGCAGTGCTAGAGGGCGGGAGCTCGGCACCGGGGAGCTGTTTTTT

clone size: few
V gene: TRBV28
D gene: -
J gene: TRBJ2-2
CDR3 protein: CASSLVGGKDGELFF
CDR3 DNA: TGTGCCAGCAGTTTAGTGGGGGGCAAGGACGGGGAGCTGTTTTTT

clone size: -
V gene: TRBV7-9
D gene: -
J gene: TRBJ2-3
CDR3 protein: CASQPRDTKYTQYF
CDR3 DNA: TGTGCCAGCCAGCCCCGGGACACCAAATATACGCAGTATTTT

clone size: -
V gene: TRBV9
D gene: -
J gene: TRBJ2-7
CDR3 protein: CASSGFGGEQYF
CDR3 DNA: TGTGCCAGCAGCGGTTTTGGGGGCGAGCAGTACTTC

clone size: -
V gene: TRBV12-3/TRBV12-4
D gene: -
J gene: TRBJ2-3
CDR3 protein: CASNLERLDSTDTQYF
CDR3 DNA: TGTGCCAGCAATTTAGAAAGGCTTGACAGCACAGATACGCAGTATTTT

clone size: -
V gene: TRBV27
D gene: -
J gene: TRBJ1-6
CDR3 protein: CASRPGTPPLHF
CDR3 DNA: TGTGCCAGTCGACCCGGGACTCCACCCCTCCACTTT

clone size: -
V gene: TRBV29-1
D gene: -
J gene: TRBJ1-2
CDR3 protein: CSVQSPEGYTF
CDR3 DNA: TGCAGCGTGCAATCTCCTGAGGGCTACACCTTC

clone size: -
V gene: TRBV7-3
D gene: TRBD1
J gene: TRBJ2-5
CDR3 protein: CASSSGTGLKTQYF
CDR3 DNA: TGTGCCAGCAGCTCGGGGACAGGGTTGAAGACCCAGTACTTC

clone size: few
V gene: TRBV7-9
D gene: -
J gene: TRBJ2-7
CDR3 protein: CASSLGGQGRYEQYF
CDR3 DNA: TGTGCCAGCAGCTTGGGGGGGCAGGGGAGGTACGAGCAGTACTTC

clone size: few
V gene: TRBV6-2/TRBV6-3
D gene: -
J gene: TRBJ1-4
CDR3 protein: CASSYSRQTEPEKLFF
CDR3 DNA: TGTGCCAGCAGTTACTCCCGACAGACCGAACCTGAAAAACTGTTTTTT

clone size: -
V gene: TRBV28
D gene: -
J gene: TRBJ2-3
CDR3 protein: CASSSPEGLGRDTQYF
CDR3 DNA: TGTGCCAGCAGTTCTCCGGAAGGGTTGGGTCGGGATACGCAGTATTTT

clone size: few
V gene: TRBV28
D gene: -
J gene: TRBJ1-5
CDR3 protein: CASSFIDRINQPQHF
CDR3 DNA: TGTGCCAGCAGTTTCATCGACAGGATCAATCAGCCCCAGCATTTT

clone size: -
V gene: TRBV9
D gene: TRBD2
J gene: TRBJ2-3
CDR3 protein: CSSKSGSADTQYF
CDR3 DNA: TGTTCCAGCAAGAGCGGGAGTGCAGATACGCAGTATTTT

clone size: -
V gene: TRBV18
D gene: -
J gene: TRBJ2-3
CDR3 protein: CASSRRRADTQYF
CDR3 DNA: TGTGCCAGCTCCCGTAGAAGGGCAGATACGCAGTATTTT

clone size: few
V gene: TRBV12-3/TRBV12-4
D gene: -
J gene: TRBJ2-5
CDR3 protein: CASADLAAETQYF
CDR3 DNA: TGTGCCAGCGCGGACCTCGCCGCGGAGACCCAGTACTTC

clone size: -
V gene: TRBV28
D gene: -
J gene: TRBJ1-5
CDR3 protein: CASSSPVASISAYYSNQPQHF
CDR3 DNA: TGTGCCAGCAGCAGCCCTGTCGCCTCCATTAGCGCCTATTATAGCAATCAGCCCCAGCATTTT

clone size: -
V gene: TRBV29-1
D gene: -
J gene: TRBJ1-2
CDR3 protein: CSVERPSYGYTF
CDR3 DNA: TGCAGCGTTGAACGCCCTTCCTATGGCTACACCTTC

clone size: few
V gene: TRBV20-1
D gene: -
J gene: TRBJ2-3
CDR3 protein: CSAVSWGASTDTQYF
CDR3 DNA: TGCAGTGCCGTTTCCTGGGGGGCAAGCACAGATACGCAGTATTTT

clone size: -
V gene: TRBV4-3
D gene: -
J gene: TRBJ2-1
CDR3 protein: CASSQDRDQPYNEQFF
CDR3 DNA: TGCGCCAGCAGCCAAGATCGGGACCAGCCCTACAATGAGCAGTTCTTC

clone size: -
V gene: TRBV7-8
D gene: TRBD2
J gene: TRBJ2-5
CDR3 protein: CASSPGLTSEETQYF
CDR3 DNA: TGTGCCAGCAGCCCAGGATTGACTAGCGAAGAGACCCAGTACTTC

clone size: once
V gene: TRBV7-2
D gene: TRBD1
J gene: TRBJ2-5
CDR3 protein: CASSTIGTGRVAQHF
CDR3 DNA: TGTGCCAGCAGCACCATAGGGACAGGGCGGGTGGCCCAGCACTTC

clone size: -
V gene: TRBV11-2
D gene: -
J gene: TRBJ1-2
CDR3 protein: CATLGFPYGYTF
CDR3 DNA: TGTGCCACCCTAGGGTTTCCGTATGGCTACACCTTC

clone size: -
V gene: TRBV28
D gene: -
J gene: TRBJ2-3
CDR3 protein: CASRRSNTDTQYF
CDR3 DNA: TGTGCCAGCAGACGTAGTAACACAGACACGCAGTATTTT

clone size: -
V gene: TRBV4-1
D gene: -
J gene: TRBJ2-5
CDR3 protein: CASSQDQTIQETQYF
CDR3 DNA: TGCGCCAGCAGCCAAGACCAGACTATCCAAGAGACCCAGTACTTC